This record concerns one TCR beta chain sequence. Its antigen is not identified. Assay used: immunoSEQ multiplex PCR; TCRdb lists only in-frame clones, some missing. The table includes around 35,000 clones, more than 70% detected once. This entry belongs to a study of CD4 T cells in relation to SARS-CoV-2 and coronaviruses. Overall study context: TCR beta CDR3s were sequenced after approximately ten-day antigen culture of PBMCs.

This CDR3 is 14 amino acids long. Germline V gives CDR1 SGHTA, CDR2 FQGNSA. With 3 bases clipped from V and 9 bases from J, the junction kept 8 bases outside the gene matches. Sorted naive or memory CD4+ cells met CEF peptides for over 9 days. Study observations and caveats: Pre-pandemic and post-infection samples never came from the same donor.

The chain is built from TRBV7-2 and TRBJ2-1; TRBD1 matches at 7 bases. The sequence was collected from an adult with COVID-19. What was sequenced was naive CD4+ T cells from PBMCs, cultured in vitro. Subset specified: naive CD4+ T cells isolated by negative enrichment. The CDR3 protein is CASSFGTDSREQFF. The CDR3 DNA follows: TGTGCCAGCAGCTTCGGGACAGATTCTCGTGAGCAGTTCTTC.